This T cell receptor beta chain was recovered during a study of blood T cell repertoires in COVID-19 (TCRdb year 2020). As for the study more broadly: Collaborator samples came from the United States, Italy and Spain and covered acute and convalescent phases of COVID-19. The prospective study material was composed of cDNA or gDNA derived from T cells, B-cell-depleted T cells, or PBMCs. Deeply sampled blood TCRbeta repertoires from subjects exposed to, actively infected with, or recovered from COVID-19 were included in the dataset. The repertoires were made available in a free public database intended to serve as a resource for research on the immune response to SARS-CoV-2. Where available, HLA class I and class II types were obtained from metadata supplied by the sample provider rather than from assay-based typing. The samples were drawn from two sources: the first 160 participants of the ongoing ImmuneRACE study, and 1,200 or so subjects contributed by 6 global collaborators. Sample metadata almost always included a de-identified subject ID, COVID-19 status, age in years and sex.

What the study reported, not specific to this receptor: The quantity of clinical and demographic metadata differed by source and by participant and was supplied without curation.

Remarks on this clone: This receptor's antigen is unknown. Qualities for individual bases were not recorded, and no much larger clone is one base off.

Including cysteine and phenylalanine, the CDR3 has 11 amino acids. Only the CDR3 portion is preserved as DNA: 33 bases, with reading frame beginning at the first base. Sequences GTSNPN (CDR1) and SVGIG (CDR2) are obtained from the germline V gene (reference sequence). The V end loses 0 bases and the J end loses 9 bases, and a stretch of 8 bases separates them. Each collaborating institution followed its own protocols to collect whole blood in K2EDTA tubes. For TCRbeta analysis, collaborators shipped samples as frozen whole blood, isolated PBMCs, or DNA extracted from either of those sample types. TCRbeta CDR3 regions were amplified from genomic DNA by means of the immunoSEQ Assay, a bias-controlled multiplex PCR. On the authors' methods: The number of nucleated cells in each sample was estimated by amplification of reference gene primers within the assay. To quantify the absolute abundance of each unique TCRbeta CDR3 rearrangement, sequence reads were collapsed and filtered. Productive Simpson clonality was computed per sample as the square root of Simpson's diversity index over productive rearrangements. Sourced from immuneACCESS, this table was stored by TCRdb with only in-frame sequences that have V and J called. A share of the clones is absent; for the studies checked, an unresolved V gene accounts for under half, and the remainder has no known explanation. That table supplies the V and J calls and clone size; D and trimming were determined from the DNA. The sample table holds approximately 210,000 clones, of which about 90% were seen once. The top ten clonotypes cover under 2% of the sample.

The sequence was obtained from a man aged 35 to 55 with active or convalescent COVID-19. Here the chain combines TRBV30 and TRBJ1-1, with the D gene uncertain. Sequencing was done on a sample of peripheral blood. The CDR3 is CAWSVPGKAFF. Here is the DNA: TGTGCCTGGAGTGTACCGGGGAAAGCTTTCTTT.